One sample yielded the 30 T cell receptor beta chains listed below, sequenced in a study of cytomegalovirus exposure and HLA in healthy donors. Measured with immunoSEQ multiplex PCR; TCRdb has only the in-frame clones, and not every one. The table shows about 330,000 clones, with roughly 89% occurring only once. Sequenced: PBMCs. These receptors were taken from a woman aged 18-35 years in good health and CMV-seronegative.

As to this clone: Since no conserved phenylalanine or tryptophan closes the CDR3, a read error is the likely cause. The DNA is omitted, as the CDR3 cannot be located on it reliably, and the CDR3 follows TCRdb's listing. The V gene is TRBV19, the J gene TRBJ2-7; TRBD1, the D gene given by the table, was not confirmed from the DNA. Germline V gene lookup returns CDR1 LNHDA and CDR2 SQIVND (reference sequence). The CDR3 totals 12 residues, both ends included. The CDR3 sequence is CASSTDPGTVAI.

V is TRBV19 and J is TRBJ2-1; 11 nucleotides line up with TRBD2. CDR3 length: 20 amino acids. V trimming: 0 bases; J trimming: 6 bases; junction bases outside the gene matches: 16. Germline V gives CDR1 LNHDA, CDR2 SQIVND (reference sequence). CDR3 protein: CASSIDGSWVAGGPLNEQFF. CDR3 nucleotides: TGTGCCAGTAGTATAGATGGGTCGTGGGTAGCGGGAGGGCCGCTCAATGAGCAGTTCTTC.

The chain links TRBV11-2 to TRBJ1-2; 8 positions match TRBD1. With 3 bases clipped from V and 8 bases from J, the junction kept 8 bases outside the gene matches. CDR3 size: 14 residues. Germline V gene sequence: CDR1 SGHAT, CDR2 FQNNGV. CDR3 DNA: TGTGCCAGCAGCTTCCTTCAGGGGGCGCTGGGCTACACCTTC. This translates into CASSFLQGALGYTF.

This sequence joins TRBV6-5 and TRBJ2-7, with TRBD2 as a possible D gene (7 bases). CDR1 and CDR2 (germline): MNHEY, SVGAGI. V was pared by 5 bases and J by 6 bases, with 17 bases between. The CDR3 covers 14 residues. CDR3 protein: CASSPGGQGSEQYF. The CDR3 DNA follows: TGTGCCAGCAGTCCCGGGGGGCAGGGGTCCGAGCAGTACTTC.

As concerns this clone: This sample also contains other DNA sequences that code for the same CDR3. The chain has TRBV27 and TRBJ1-5; a weak D match, TRBD1 (5 bases). CDR3 length equals 13 residues. V lost 3 bases, J lost 5 bases, and 8 bases lay in between. CDR1 and CDR2 (germline): MNHEY, SMNVEV (reference sequence). The CDR3 DNA is TGTGCCAGCAGTTTGGGAGGGGATCAGCCCCAGCATTTT. This sequence encodes CASSLGGDQPQHF.

The chain combines TRBV7-6 with TRBJ1-5, with D perhaps TRBD1 (5 bases). Germline V gene data show CDR1 as SGHVS and CDR2 as FNYEAQ. Trimming stripped 4 bases from V and 3 bases from J, with 19 bases between. The CDR3 runs 17 residues. Here the CDR3 reads CASSSLEGSAANQPQHF. The CDR3 nucleotides are TGTGCCAGCAGCTCCCTGGAGGGGAGCGCGGCCAATCAGCCCCAGCATTTT.

J is TRBJ2-5 and V is TRBV10-3; 7 bases align to TRBD1. Germline-derived CDR1 and CDR2 are ENHRY and SYGVKD. With 8 bases clipped from V and 2 bases from J, the junction kept 5 bases outside the gene matches. The CDR3 consists of 13 residues. This CDR3 is CAIAPGQQETQYF. Here the CDR3 DNA reads TGTGCCATCGCGCCGGGACAGCAAGAGACCCAGTACTTC.

This clone was detected only a few times. CDR3 region: CASSPSQGRNTEAFF. The CDR3 DNA is TGTGCCAGCAGCCCCTCTCAGGGGCGGAACACTGAAGCTTTCTTT. The chain is built from TRBV11-1 and TRBJ1-1; TRBD1 is a possible D gene (6 bases). The V end was cut by 5 bases, the J end by 1 base, with 14 bases between. There are 15 residues in the CDR3. Germline V gene sequence: CDR1 SGHAT, CDR2 FQDESV (reference sequence).

The rearrangement uses TRBV2 and TRBJ2-1, with TRBD2 as a possible D gene (5 bases). Germline V gene sequence: CDR1 SNHLY, CDR2 FYNNEI. Trimming stripped 6 bases from V and 7 bases from J, with 16 bases between. The CDR3 is 14 residues long. The CDR3 protein is CASRLELGSNEQFF. The CDR3, as DNA: TGTGCCAGCAGGCTGGAACTAGGGAGTAATGAGCAGTTCTTC.

The J gene is TRBJ1-3, the V gene TRBV19; a weak D match, TRBD1 (6 bases). This CDR3 is 14 amino acids long. Germline CDR1 is LNHDA and CDR2 is SQIVND (reference sequence). V was trimmed by 5 bases and J by 2 bases, leaving 10 bases between them. The CDR3 DNA sequence: TGTGCCAGTAGTGAACAGGGACCTGGAAACACCATATATTTT. This translates into CASSEQGPGNTIYF. Full variable domain (missing parts from reference TRBV19 and TRBJ1-3): DGGITQSPKYLFRKEGQNVTLSCEQNLNHDAMYWYRQDPGQGLRLIYYSQIVNDFQKGDIAEGYSVSREKKESFPLTVTSAQKNPTAFYLCASSEQGPGNTIYFGEGSWLTVV.

The gene calls are TRBV19 and TRBJ2-7; 7 bases map to TRBD1. The CDR3 is made up of 13 amino acids. Germline V gene data show CDR1 as LNHDA and CDR2 as SQIVND (reference sequence). V shed 8 bases and J 2 bases; nucleotides not matched to a gene: 6. The CDR3 coding sequence is TGTGCCAGTCGGGCAGGGGGTACCTACGAGCAGTACTTC. The encoded protein is CASRAGGTYEQYF.

The count of this clone is one. The rearrangement joins TRBV2 to TRBJ2-1, with TRBD2 matching over 16 bases. The length of the CDR3 is 17 residues. V trimming: 4 bases; J trimming: 7 bases; junction bases outside the gene matches: 7. In germline, CDR1 is SNHLY, CDR2 FYNNEI. Here the CDR3 reads CASSAGTSGRAGNEQFF. The CDR3 nucleotides are TGTGCCAGCAGTGCGGGGACTAGCGGGAGGGCAGGAAATGAGCAGTTCTTC.

This rearrangement joins TRBV19 to TRBJ2-1, with D possibly TRBD2 on 6 matching bases. The CDR3 loop spans 14 amino acids. The V gene's germline CDR1 is LNHDA and CDR2 SQIVND (reference sequence). Trimming removed 5 bases from V and 4 bases from J, with 12 bases in between. DNA of the CDR3: TGTGCCAGTAGTCAGGGACTCTTGTACAATGAGCAGTTCTTC. Its protein product is CASSQGLLYNEQFF.

The chain uses TRBV9 and TRBJ2-1; 12 positions match TRBD2. In germline, CDR1 is SGDLS, CDR2 YYNGEE. V shed 0 bases and J 9 bases; nucleotides not matched to a gene: 4. The CDR3 is made up of 15 amino acids. CDR3 bases: TGTGCCAGCAGCGTAGACCCTAGCGGGAGGGCTGAGCAGTTCTTC. This gives the protein CASSVDPSGRAEQFF.

CDR3 in DNA: TGTGCCAGCAGCCAGACAGCGTCTAATGAAAAACTGTTTTTT. It is translated as CASSQTASNEKLFF. The chain recombines TRBV6-1 with TRBJ1-4, with D possibly TRBD1 on 5 matching bases. The ends were cut back, 6 bases at V and 3 bases at J, with 11 bases in the middle. Germline V lookup: CDR1 MNHNS, CDR2 SASEGT. The CDR3 sequence is 14 residues long.

V usage is TRBV6-6 and J usage is TRBJ1-2, with a possible D match to TRBD1 (6 bases). CDR1 MNHNY and CDR2 SVGAGI come from the germline V gene (reference sequence). The CDR3 is 13 amino acids. V lost 6 bases and J 8 bases, leaving 16 bases between the germline ends. The CDR3, as DNA: TGTGCCAGCAGCCATAACAGGGATGGAGGCTACACCTTC. Its translation is CASSHNRDGGYTF.

The chain links TRBV6-6 to TRBJ2-2, with TRBD1 matching over 7 bases. Germline CDR1 and CDR2: MNHNY and SVGAGI (reference sequence). The CDR3 runs to 15 residues. Trimming cost V 4 bases and J 8 bases; bases outside gene matches: 10. CDR3 in DNA: TGTGCCAGCAGTTCACCAGGACAGGTGGTTGGGGAGCTGTTTTTT. It specifies CASSSPGQVVGELFF.

This sequence joins TRBV5-4 and TRBJ2-3; D possibly corresponds to TRBD2 (6 bases). Trimming removed 3 bases at V and 1 base at J, with 24 bases between. This CDR3 comprises 19 residues. CDR1 is SGHNT and CDR2 is YYREEE in the germline V gene (reference sequence). The CDR3 nucleotides read TGTGCCAGCAGCTCCCCCCCCGGGGGAGAGGTCCGGCGCACAGATACGCAGTATTTT. As protein: CASSSPPGGEVRRTDTQYF.

This sequence joins TRBV28 and TRBJ1-3, with TRBD1 matching over 10 bases. V was clipped by 5 bases and J by 6 bases; unmatched bases: 10. Germline V gene sequence: CDR1 MDHEN, CDR2 SYDVKM. This CDR3 region has 16 residues. CDR3 in amino acids: CASSPTTGGYENTIYF. CDR3 in DNA: TGTGCCAGCAGTCCAACGACAGGGGGCTATGAAAACACCATATATTTT.

The chain employs TRBV7-2 and TRBJ2-2, with D maybe TRBD1 (5 bases). V dropped 3 bases and J dropped 5 bases, with 13 bases sitting between them. Germline CDR1 and CDR2: SGHTA and FQGNSA. The CDR3 extends over 15 amino acids. The CDR3 DNA sequence: TGTGCCAGCAGCTTCTCTAGGGGTAGGACCGGGGAGCTGTTTTTT. This translates into CASSFSRGRTGELFF.

This clone was found once. The rearrangement uses TRBV7-2 and TRBJ2-7; perhaps TRBD1 as D (6 bases). This CDR3 contains 14 residues. V lost 1 base, J lost 6 bases, and 13 bases lay in between. The germline CDR1 and CDR2 sequences are SGHTA and FQGNSA. The CDR3 protein is CASSLEGTLREQYF. The CDR3 coding sequence is TGTGCCAGCAGCTTAGAGGGGACATTACGCGAGCAGTACTTC.

The chain joins TRBV5-1 to TRBJ2-2, with D maybe TRBD2 (6 bases). The germline V gene encodes CDR1 SGHRS and CDR2 YFSETQ. The CDR3 has 16 amino acids. Trimming took 1 base from V and 0 from J, leaving 10 bases between them. The DNA of the CDR3 is TGCGCCAGCAGCTTGTTATCGGGGGCGAACACCGGGGAGCTGTTTTTT. This translates into CASSLLSGANTGELFF.

V gene TRBV7-8 combines with J gene TRBJ2-5; 8 bases match TRBD1. Germline assignment: CDR1 SGHVS and CDR2 FQNEAQ. Losses at the gene ends were 3 bases for V and 4 bases for J; bases not matched to a gene: 7. CDR3 size: 15 residues. CDR3 nucleotide sequence: TGTGCCAGCAGCTTCGGACAGGGTTGGGTAGAGACCCAGTACTTC. As protein: CASSFGQGWVETQYF.

This rearrangement joins TRBV5-1 to TRBJ2-7; 9 bases fit TRBD1. CDR3 length: 14 residues. J gave up 4 bases and V 5 bases, and 7 bases lay outside the gene matches. Germline V CDR1 and CDR2: SGHRS, YFSETQ. The CDR3 sequence: CASRPPGQGYEQYF. The CDR3 DNA reads TGCGCCAGCAGACCTCCGGGACAGGGTTACGAGCAGTACTTC.

V is TRBV27 and J is TRBJ1-1, with D unresolved. Trimming took off 6 bases at V and 0 bases at J, with 17 bases between the two ends. Looked up from germline, CDR1 is MNHEY and CDR2 is SMNVEV (reference sequence). This CDR3 region has 16 residues. The CDR3 DNA reads TGTGCCAGCAGCCCCTCTACTACATGGCTGAACACTGAAGCTTTCTTT. Translated, it gives CASSPSTTWLNTEAFF.

This rearrangement joins TRBV13 to TRBJ2-7, with D maybe TRBD2 (6 bases). The V gene's germline CDR1 is PRHDT and CDR2 FYEKMQ (reference sequence). The ends were cut back, 3 bases at V and 3 bases at J, with 15 bases in the middle. This CDR3 contains 15 residues. The DNA for the CDR3 is TGTGCCAGCAGCTTTGGAGGGGAAGGTTTCTACGAGCAGTACTTC. It yields the protein CASSFGGEGFYEQYF.

The V and J genes are TRBV27 and TRBJ2-6; perhaps TRBD1 as D (6 bases). The V end was cut by 3 bases, the J end by 2 bases, with 11 bases between. This CDR3 is built from 16 residues. Germline CDR1 MNHEY, CDR2 SMNVEV (reference sequence). The CDR3 loop reads CASSFWSGAGANVLTF. CDR3 coding DNA: TGTGCCAGCAGTTTTTGGTCAGGGGCTGGGGCCAACGTCCTGACTTTC.

The chain recombines TRBV18 with TRBJ2-7, with a weak D call TRBD2 (6 bases). The germline V gene has CDR1 KGHSH and CDR2 LQKENI. The CDR3 runs 13 residues. Trimming stripped 3 bases from V and 5 bases from J, with 11 bases between. CDR3: CASSPGGVHEQYF. The CDR3 nucleotides are TGTGCCAGCTCACCGGGCGGGGTTCACGAGCAGTACTTC.

The genes are TRBV2 and TRBJ2-7; tentatively, D is TRBD1 (6 bases). Germline CDR1 and CDR2: SNHLY and FYNNEI. The CDR3 contains 14 residues. V was trimmed by 2 bases and J by 1 base, leaving 9 bases between them. In DNA, the CDR3 is TGTGCCAGCAGTGAAACAGGGTGGTCCTACGAGCAGTACTTC. It codes for CASSETGWSYEQYF. The full variable domain, completed using reference TRBV2 and TRBJ2-7, is EPEVTQTPSHQVTQMGQEVILRCVPISNHLYFYWYRQILGQKVEFLVSFYNNEISEKSEIFDDQFSVERPDGSNFTLKIRSTKLEDSAMYFCASSETGWSYEQYFGPGTRLTVT.

The chain has TRBV6-1 and TRBJ2-1; tentative D call: TRBD2 (6 bases). Germline lookup yields CDR1 MNHNS and CDR2 SASEGT. The CDR3 loop spans 14 amino acids. Between the trimmed V and J ends, which lost 6 bases and 15 bases, there was a span of 24 bases. The CDR3 DNA reads as TGTGCCAGCAGCCCCCGGGGGAGCCTAGAGGGTTGGTTCTTC. Encoded protein: CASSPRGSLEGWFF.